This T cell receptor (beta chain) was obtained from a study of post-analysis software for immune sequencing data. Study background: Included among the disease courses, which were recorded for the cohort, were relapsing-remitting, secondary progressive and progressive-relapsing multiple sclerosis.

On this clonotype: The target antigen is unknown.

Study-wide results and limits: With F measure, samples from one preparation batch clustered together strongly. Multiple sclerosis was associated with a significant reduction in normalized Chao1 diversity relative to controls. Five or six TRBV segments were significantly more frequent in patients than in controls. TRBV5-6, TRBV5-1 and TRBV20-1 were among these segments.

Presence of unique molecular identifiers characterized the TCR beta cDNA libraries. There were about 1 to 10 million T cells, and approximately 500,000 cDNA molecules came from them. TCRdb recomputed calls from the PCR reads with MiXCR, one row per CDR3 protein. The table lists hundreds of thousands of distinct CDR3 sequences, 45% of them singletons. Trimming pared 3 bases from V and 5 bases from J, leaving 15 bases between. Germline V gene sequence: CDR1 MGHDK, CDR2 SYGVNS. This CDR3 is built from 15 residues. The rearrangement links TRBV25-1 to TRBJ2-3; a possible D gene is TRBD2 (6 bases). The sequence was collected from a girl aged 10-17 years with multiple sclerosis. The sequenced sample consisted of blood. This chain's CDR3 is CASSDRAGGGDTQYF. The CDR3 DNA reads TGTGCCAGCAGTGATCGAGCGGGCGGAGGAGATACGCAGTATTTT.